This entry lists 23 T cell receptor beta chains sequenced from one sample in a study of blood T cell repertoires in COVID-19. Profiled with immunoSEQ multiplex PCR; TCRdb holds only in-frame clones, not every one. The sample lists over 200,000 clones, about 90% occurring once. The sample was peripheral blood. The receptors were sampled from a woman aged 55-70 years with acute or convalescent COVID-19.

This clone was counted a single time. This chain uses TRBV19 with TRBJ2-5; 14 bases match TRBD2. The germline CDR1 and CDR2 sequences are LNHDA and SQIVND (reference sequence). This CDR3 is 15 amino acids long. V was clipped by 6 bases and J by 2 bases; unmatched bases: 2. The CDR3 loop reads CASRGLAGGQETQYF. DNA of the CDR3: TGTGCCAGTAGAGGACTAGCGGGGGGTCAAGAGACCCAGTACTTC.

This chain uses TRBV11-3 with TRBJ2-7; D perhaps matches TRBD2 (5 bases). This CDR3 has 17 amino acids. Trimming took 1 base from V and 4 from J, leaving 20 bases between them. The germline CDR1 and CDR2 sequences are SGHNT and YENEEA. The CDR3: CASSLGGPGLASYEQYF. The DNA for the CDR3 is TGTGCCAGCAGCTTAGGAGGACCGGGGTTAGCTTCTTACGAGCAGTACTTC.

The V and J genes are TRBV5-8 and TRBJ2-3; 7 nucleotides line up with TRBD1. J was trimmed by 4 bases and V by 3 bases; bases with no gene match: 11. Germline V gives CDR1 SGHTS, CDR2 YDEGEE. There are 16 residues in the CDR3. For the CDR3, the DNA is TGTGCCAGCAGCTGGGGTCGGGGACAGCCGGCAGATACGCAGTATTTT. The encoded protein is CASSWGRGQPADTQYF.

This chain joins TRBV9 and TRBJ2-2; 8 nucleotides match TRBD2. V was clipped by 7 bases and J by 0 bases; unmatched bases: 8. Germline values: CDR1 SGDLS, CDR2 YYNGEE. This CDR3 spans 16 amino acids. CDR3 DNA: TGTGCCAGCCGCGCGGGGGGACGACCGAACACCGGGGAGCTGTTTTTT. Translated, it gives CASRAGGRPNTGELFF.

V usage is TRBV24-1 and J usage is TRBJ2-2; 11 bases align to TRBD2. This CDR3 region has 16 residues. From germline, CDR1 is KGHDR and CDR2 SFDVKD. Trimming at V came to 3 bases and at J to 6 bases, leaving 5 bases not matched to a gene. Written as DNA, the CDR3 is TGTGCCACCAGTGATCGACTAGCGGGAACCGCCGGGGAGCTGTTTTTT. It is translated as CATSDRLAGTAGELFF.

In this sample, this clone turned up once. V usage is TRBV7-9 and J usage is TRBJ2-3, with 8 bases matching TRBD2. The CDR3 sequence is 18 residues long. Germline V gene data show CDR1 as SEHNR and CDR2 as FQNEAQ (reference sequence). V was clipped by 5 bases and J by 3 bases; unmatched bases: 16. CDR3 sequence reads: CASSPSGVAGRWTDTQYF. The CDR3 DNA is TGTGCCAGCAGCCCGTCCGGGGTAGCGGGAAGGTGGACAGATACGCAGTATTTT.

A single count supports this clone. The CDR3 sequence is CASSRRQGYTDTQYF. The CDR3 region has the DNA TGTGCCAGCAGCCGCCGACAGGGGTACACAGATACGCAGTATTTT. The chain couples TRBV6-5 to TRBJ2-3, with 8 positions matching TRBD1. Trimming removed 6 bases from V and 2 bases from J; junction bases left unmatched: 7. The germline gives CDR1 MNHEY, CDR2 SVGAGI. The CDR3 spans 15 residues.

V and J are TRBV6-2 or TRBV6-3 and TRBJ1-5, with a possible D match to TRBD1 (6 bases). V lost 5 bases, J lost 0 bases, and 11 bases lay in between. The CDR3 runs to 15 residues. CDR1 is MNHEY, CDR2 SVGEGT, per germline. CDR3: CASSPTGVSNQPQHF. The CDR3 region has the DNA TGTGCCAGCAGTCCGACAGGTGTTAGCAATCAGCCCCAGCATTTT.

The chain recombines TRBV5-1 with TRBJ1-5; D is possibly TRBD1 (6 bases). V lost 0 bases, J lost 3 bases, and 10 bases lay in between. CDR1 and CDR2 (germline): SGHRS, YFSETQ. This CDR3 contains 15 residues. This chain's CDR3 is CASSLGTGNNQPQHF. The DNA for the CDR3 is TGCGCCAGCAGCTTGGGAACAGGGAACAATCAGCCCCAGCATTTT.

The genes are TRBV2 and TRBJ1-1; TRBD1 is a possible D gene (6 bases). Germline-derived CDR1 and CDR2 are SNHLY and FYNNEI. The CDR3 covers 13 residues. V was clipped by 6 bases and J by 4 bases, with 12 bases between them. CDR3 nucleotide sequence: TGTGCCAGCAGGAGGGGGGGCCCCACTGAAGCTTTCTTT. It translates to CASRRGGPTEAFF.

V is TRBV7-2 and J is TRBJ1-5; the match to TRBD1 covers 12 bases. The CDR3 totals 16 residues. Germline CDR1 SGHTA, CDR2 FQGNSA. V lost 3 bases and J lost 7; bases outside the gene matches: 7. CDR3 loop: CASSLGQGARGQPQHF. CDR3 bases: TGTGCCAGCAGCTTGGGACAGGGGGCGCGAGGGCAGCCCCAGCATTTT.

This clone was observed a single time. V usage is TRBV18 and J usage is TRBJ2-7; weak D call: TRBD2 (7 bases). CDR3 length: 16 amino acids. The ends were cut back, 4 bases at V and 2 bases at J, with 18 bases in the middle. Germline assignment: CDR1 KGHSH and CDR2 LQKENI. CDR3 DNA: TGTGCCAGCTCACGACAACAGGGAGGGGGGGCCTACGAGCAGTACTTC. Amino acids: CASSRQQGGGAYEQYF.

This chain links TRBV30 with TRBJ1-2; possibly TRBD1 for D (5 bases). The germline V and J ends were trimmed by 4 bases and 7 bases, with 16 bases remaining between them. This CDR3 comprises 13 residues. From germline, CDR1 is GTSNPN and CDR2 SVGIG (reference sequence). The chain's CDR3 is CAWTLMGLRGYTF. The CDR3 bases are TGTGCCTGGACTCTTATGGGGCTGCGTGGCTACACCTTC.

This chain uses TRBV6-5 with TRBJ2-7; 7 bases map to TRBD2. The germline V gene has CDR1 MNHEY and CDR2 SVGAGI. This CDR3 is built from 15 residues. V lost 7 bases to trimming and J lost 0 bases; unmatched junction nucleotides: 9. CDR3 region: CASTRSGADSYEQYF. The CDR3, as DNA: TGTGCCAGCACTAGGAGCGGGGCCGACTCCTACGAGCAGTACTTC.

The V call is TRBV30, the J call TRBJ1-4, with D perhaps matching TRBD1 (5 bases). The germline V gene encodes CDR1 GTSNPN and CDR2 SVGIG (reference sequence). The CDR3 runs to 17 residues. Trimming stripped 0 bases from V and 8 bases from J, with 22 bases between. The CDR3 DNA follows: TGTGCCTGGAGTGTACGGGGCAGGGAGGAGATATGGGAAAAACTGTTTTTT. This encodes CAWSVRGREEIWEKLFF.

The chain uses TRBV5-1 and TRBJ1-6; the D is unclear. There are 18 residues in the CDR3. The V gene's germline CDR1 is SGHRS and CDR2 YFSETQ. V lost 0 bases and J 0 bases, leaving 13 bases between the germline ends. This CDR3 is CASSLVAFTSSYNSPLHF. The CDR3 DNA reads TGCGCCAGCAGCTTGGTGGCTTTTACTAGCTCCTATAATTCACCCCTCCACTTT. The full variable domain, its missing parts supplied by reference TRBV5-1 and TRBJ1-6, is KAGVTQTPRYLIKTRGQQVTLSCSPISGHRSVSWYQQTPGQGLQFLFEYFSETQRNKGNFPGRFSGRQFSNSRSEMNVSTLELGDSALYLCASSLVAFTSSYNSPLHFGNGTRLTVT.

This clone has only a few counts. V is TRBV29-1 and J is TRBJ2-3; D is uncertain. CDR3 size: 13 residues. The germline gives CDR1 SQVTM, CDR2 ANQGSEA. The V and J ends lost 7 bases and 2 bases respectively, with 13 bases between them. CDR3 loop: CSGDTSSTDTQYF. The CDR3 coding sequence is TGCAGCGGAGACACATCTTCCACAGATACGCAGTATTTT.

For the CDR3, the DNA is TGTGCCAGCAGCCAAGGGACAGGCCTTAGCAATCAGCCCCAGCATTTT. Its translation is CASSQGTGLSNQPQHF. The chain carries TRBV3-1 (or the pseudogene TRBV3-2) and TRBJ1-5, with 7 bases aligning to TRBD1. Losses at the gene ends were 1 base for V and 0 bases for J; bases not matched to a gene: 3. CDR1 and CDR2 from the germline V gene are LGHDT and YNNKEL (reference sequence). This CDR3 region has 16 residues.

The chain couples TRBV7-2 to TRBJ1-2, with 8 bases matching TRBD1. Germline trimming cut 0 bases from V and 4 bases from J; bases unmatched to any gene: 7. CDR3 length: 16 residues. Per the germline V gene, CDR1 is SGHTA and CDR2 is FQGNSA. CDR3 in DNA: TGTGCCAGCAGCTTAGCAGGACAGGGAAGGGGCTATGGCTACACCTTC. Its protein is CASSLAGQGRGYGYTF.

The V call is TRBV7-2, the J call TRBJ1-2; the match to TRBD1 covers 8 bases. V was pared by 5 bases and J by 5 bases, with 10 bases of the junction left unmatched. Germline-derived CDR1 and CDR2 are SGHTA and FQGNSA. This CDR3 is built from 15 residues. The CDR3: CASSPRDRRLYGYTF. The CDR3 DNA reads TGTGCCAGCAGCCCACGGGACAGGCGCTTGTATGGCTACACCTTC.

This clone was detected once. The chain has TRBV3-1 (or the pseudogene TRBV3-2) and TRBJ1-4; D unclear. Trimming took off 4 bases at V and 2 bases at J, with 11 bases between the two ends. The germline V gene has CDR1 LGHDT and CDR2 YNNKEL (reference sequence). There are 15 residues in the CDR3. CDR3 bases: TGTGCCAGCAGCCCGCCGGGTCCCACTAATGAAAAACTGTTTTTT. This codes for CASSPPGPTNEKLFF.

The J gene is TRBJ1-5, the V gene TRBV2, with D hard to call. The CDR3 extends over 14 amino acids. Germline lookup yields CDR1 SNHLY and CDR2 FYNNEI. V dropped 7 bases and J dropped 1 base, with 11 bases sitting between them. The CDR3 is CASNRVGSNQPQHF. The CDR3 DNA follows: TGTGCCAGCAACCGGGTCGGGAGCAATCAGCCCCAGCATTTT.

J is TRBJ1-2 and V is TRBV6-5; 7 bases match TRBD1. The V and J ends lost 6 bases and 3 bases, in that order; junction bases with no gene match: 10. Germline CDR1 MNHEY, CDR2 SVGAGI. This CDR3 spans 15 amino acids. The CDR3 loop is CASSRQGGRDYGYTF. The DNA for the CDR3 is TGTGCCAGCAGCCGACAGGGAGGAAGGGACTATGGCTACACCTTC.